This T cell receptor (beta chain) came from a study of blood T cell repertoires in COVID-19. The overall study: Collection of acute and convalescent COVID-19 samples took place in the United States, Italy and Spain. In each case, the material was cDNA or gDNA derived from T cells, B-cell-depleted T cells, or PBMCs.

Per the authors' pipeline: Reference gene primer amplification in the assay estimated nucleated cell counts. Generated by immunoSEQ multiplex PCR, the TCRdb table keeps only in-frame clones and is missing some. V and J calls and clone size are those listed in that table; D and trimming were worked out from the DNA. The data hold about 73,000 clones, with roughly nine tenths observed a single time. The sequencing sample was made of peripheral blood. This receptor was obtained from a man older than 75 with acute or convalescent COVID-19.

CDR3 amino acids: CASSLSHASGEQYF. The CDR3 region has the DNA TGTGCCAGCAGCTTATCCCATGCCTCCGGCGAGCAGTACTTC. The J gene is TRBJ2-7, the V gene TRBV7-2; D gene unclear. The V end lost 2 bases, the J end lost 6 bases, and 14 bases lay between the germline ends. This CDR3 contains 14 residues. Germline V lookup: CDR1 SGHTA, CDR2 FQGNSA.